The clone carrying this T cell receptor (beta chain) was recorded many times. The antigen remains unidentified. The authors amplified TCR beta CDR3 regions, and they did so from RNA transcripts for repertoire sequencing. Second-round multiplex PCR came after a first-round RT-PCR that employed HTBI primers. MiXCR, run by TCRdb on the multiplex PCR reads, gives a single entry per CDR3 protein. The sample records around 1.1 million distinct CDR3 sequences, about 36% being singletons. Researchers turned away patients with other autoimmune diseases, uncontrolled infections, pregnancy or lactation. These data come from a study of Graves' ophthalmopathy and Graves' hyperthyroidism. Across the study: Being free of ophthalmopathy for 18 months of follow-up defined stable hyperthyroidism.

Study-wide results and caveats: A majority of expanded thyroid clonotypes exceeding 0.001 frequency were likewise present in blood. Ophthalmopathy progression cases were predicted by the model with approximately 71% sensitivity and 72.22% specificity.

The CDR3 is 12 residues long. CDR1 is SEHNR, CDR2 FQNEAQ, per germline (reference sequence). With 6 bases removed from V and 3 bases from J, the gap between germline ends came to 8 bases. V gene TRBV7-9 combines with J gene TRBJ2-5, with D maybe TRBD1 (6 bases). The sequence came from an adult man with Graves' hyperthyroidism. The source material was peripheral blood or thyroid tissue (not recorded which). The CDR3 DNA is TGTGCCAGCAGAAAGGGGGAAGAGACCCAGTACTTC. It yields the protein CASRKGEETQYF.